The 28 T cell receptor beta chains below come from one sample, sequenced in a study of identical twins. TCRdb passed the 5' RACE reads through MiXCR, listing each CDR3 protein once. The data hold around 230,000 distinct CDR3 sequences, with about 6.7% observed a single time. These records were also assigned to another study, of T cells expressing NK-cell markers.

The sample comprised CD8+ T cells sorted from blood. These receptors were taken from a young woman in good health.

This clonotype was picked up many times. The CDR3 DNA reads as TGTGCCAGCAGTTTAGCCGGGCTAGCCTACGAGCAGTACTTC. The encoded protein is CASSLAGLAYEQYF. The chain recombines TRBV12-3 or TRBV12-4 with TRBJ2-7, with D unclear. This CDR3 is 14 amino acids long. V was cut by 0 bases and J by 2 bases, with 8 bases left in between.

This clonotype turned up a few times. The DNA for the CDR3 is TGCGCCAGCAGCCAGACCAGTGATAATTCCTACGAGCAGTACTTC. Its protein is CASSQTSDNSYEQYF. This chain joins TRBV4-3 and TRBJ2-7; D gene unclear. The CDR3 runs to 15 residues. V dropped 3 bases and J dropped 1 base, with 13 bases sitting between them. CDR1 and CDR2 from the germline V gene are LGHNA and YSLEER.

This clonotype showed up just a few times. V is TRBV4-2 and J is TRBJ2-1, with D perhaps TRBD1 or TRBD2 (5 bases each). The CDR3 sequence is 16 residues long. Germline assignment: CDR1 LGHNA and CDR2 YNFKEQ. The V end was cut by 0 bases, the J end by 6 bases, with 15 bases between. CDR3 region: CASSQDLLGRGNEQFF. The CDR3 bases are TGTGCCAGCAGCCAAGATCTACTGGGACGGGGCAATGAGCAGTTCTTC.

This clonotype has a count of ten or more. The V and J genes are TRBV10-1 and TRBJ2-1; D is perhaps TRBD2 (5 bases). Looked up from germline, CDR1 is WNHNN and CDR2 is SYGVQD (reference sequence). V dropped 4 bases and J dropped 7 bases, with 17 bases sitting between them. The CDR3 is 15 residues long. The CDR3 sequence: CASSAVRDTTNEQFF. Written as DNA, the CDR3 is TGCGCCAGCAGTGCAGTACGGGATACTACAAATGAGCAGTTCTTC.

This clonotype was observed a handful of times. V gene TRBV24-1 combines with J gene TRBJ2-2; no definite D call. The ends were cut back, 4 bases at V and 0 bases at J, with 14 bases in the middle. Germline V gene data show CDR1 as KGHDR and CDR2 as SFDVKD. This CDR3 has 17 amino acids. This CDR3 reads CATSETPNRANTGELFF. CDR3 DNA: TGTGCCACCAGTGAAACACCCAACCGAGCGAACACCGGGGAGCTGTTTTTT.

This clonotype was seen repeatedly, ten times or more. CDR3 sequence reads: CATSDSSGSEFF. Written as DNA, the CDR3 is TGTGCCACCAGTGATTCCAGCGGGAGTGAGTTCTTC. The chain joins TRBV24-1 to TRBJ2-1; 8 nucleotides line up with TRBD2. The germline gives CDR1 KGHDR, CDR2 SFDVKD. CDR3 length equals 12 residues. Losses at the gene ends were 2 bases for V and 14 bases for J; bases not matched to a gene: 4.

The rearrangement uses TRBV5-1 and TRBJ2-1; 8 bases are shared with TRBD2. Germline loops: CDR1 SGHRS, CDR2 YFSETQ. Trimming at V came to 0 bases and at J to 5 bases, leaving 7 bases not matched to a gene. The length of the CDR3 is 16 residues. CDR3 in DNA: TGCGCCAGCAGCTTGGTTAGCGGGGTAGGAGACAATGAGCAGTTCTTC. Translated: CASSLVSGVGDNEQFF.

This clonotype was counted only a few times. The V and J genes are TRBV27 and TRBJ1-2; possibly TRBD1 for D (5 bases). This CDR3 is 13 amino acids long. Germline lookup yields CDR1 MNHEY and CDR2 SMNVEV (reference sequence). The germline V and J ends were trimmed by 6 bases and 4 bases, with 12 bases remaining between them. The CDR3 DNA reads as TGTGCCAGCAGAGGACAATTGGGCTATGGCTACACCTTC. Protein: CASRGQLGYGYTF.

The V and J genes are TRBV6-1 and TRBJ1-5; 12 positions match TRBD1. The CDR3 has 16 amino acids. Unmatched junction bases numbered 7, after V lost 4 bases and J lost 6 bases. CDR1 and CDR2 from the germline V gene are MNHNS and SASEGT. This chain's CDR3 is CASSVLGQGARQPQHF. In nucleotides, the CDR3 is TGTGCCAGCAGTGTATTGGGACAGGGGGCCCGTCAGCCCCAGCATTTT.

This chain connects TRBV12-3 or TRBV12-4 to TRBJ2-3; 8 bases agree with TRBD2. This CDR3 has 17 amino acids. V was clipped by 5 bases and J by 0 bases; unmatched bases: 10. The CDR3 nucleotides are TGTGCCAGCAGTCCTCCCCCGGGGGGGGTTAGCACAGATACGCAGTATTTT. The encoded protein is CASSPPPGGVSTDTQYF.

This chain uses TRBV9 with TRBJ1-5; D ambiguous. Trimming removed 0 bases at V and 4 bases at J, with 11 bases between. From germline, CDR1 is SGDLS and CDR2 YYNGEE. CDR3 size: 15 residues. The CDR3: CASSVDGRTNQPQHF. The DNA of the CDR3 is TGTGCCAGCAGCGTAGATGGGAGAACTAATCAGCCCCAGCATTTT.

This rearrangement joins TRBV6-5 to TRBJ2-7; perhaps TRBD1 as D (7 bases). The germline CDR1 and CDR2 sequences are MNHEY and SVGAGI. With 5 bases removed from V and 9 bases from J, the gap between germline ends came to 14 bases. This CDR3 has 12 amino acids. This chain's CDR3 is CASSQGGVGQYF. The CDR3 DNA reads TGTGCCAGCAGTCAGGGGGGTGTAGGGCAGTACTTC.

This clonotype came up a few times. This chain connects TRBV4-3 to TRBJ2-3, with D unresolved. The V end lost 4 bases, the J end lost 5 bases, and 10 bases lay between the germline ends. The CDR3 is 13 residues long. From germline, CDR1 is LGHNA and CDR2 YSLEER. CDR3 amino acids: CASSRTPQDTQYF. The CDR3 DNA sequence: TGCGCCAGCAGCCGTACGCCTCAAGATACGCAGTATTTT.

This clonotype was seen only a few times. The V and J genes are TRBV7-8 and TRBJ2-7; D tentatively reads TRBD1 or TRBD2 (5 bases each). Germline-derived CDR1 and CDR2 are SGHVS and FQNEAQ. CDR3 length equals 15 residues. V lost 0 bases and J 6 bases, leaving 15 bases between the germline ends. CDR3 loop: CASSLAQGPSSEQYF. The CDR3, as DNA: TGTGCCAGCAGCTTAGCGCAGGGACCCAGCTCCGAGCAGTACTTC. The variable domain in full, completed from reference TRBV7-8 and TRBJ2-7, reads GAGVSQSPRYKVAKRGQDVALRCDPISGHVSLFWYQQALGQGPEFLTYFQNEAQLDKSGLPSDRFFAERPEGSVSTLKIQRTQQEDSAVYLCASSLAQGPSSEQYFGPGTRLTVT.

This clonotype was seen ten or more times. The chain recombines TRBV27 with TRBJ2-3; D might be TRBD2 (6 bases). Trimming removed 3 bases at V and 6 bases at J, with 19 bases between. Germline CDR1 reads MNHEY; CDR2 reads SMNVEV (reference sequence). The CDR3 covers 16 residues. Here the CDR3 reads CASSFEFRGAPDTQYF. CDR3 sequence (DNA): TGTGCCAGCAGTTTCGAATTCCGCGGGGCCCCCGATACGCAGTATTTT.

This clonotype was found many times. The chain has TRBV12-3 or TRBV12-4 and TRBJ1-5; a possible D gene is TRBD1 (5 bases). Trimming removed 3 bases at V and 4 bases at J, with 7 bases between. This CDR3 is built from 13 residues. This CDR3 is CASSFSGNQPQHF. In DNA, the CDR3 is TGTGCCAGCAGTTTCTCAGGGAATCAGCCCCAGCATTTT.

This clonotype has just a few counts. This chain joins TRBV4-1 and TRBJ2-5; 9 bases match TRBD2. The CDR3 contains 15 residues. Looked up from germline, CDR1 is MGHRA and CDR2 is YSYEKL. With 3 bases clipped from V and 7 bases from J, the junction kept 9 bases outside the gene matches. CDR3 loop: CASSQLGLATGTQYF. CDR3 nucleotides: TGCGCCAGCAGCCAGCTGGGACTAGCTACCGGGACCCAGTACTTC.

This clonotype has only one observation. The chain uses TRBV5-1 and TRBJ2-3; the D gene is possibly TRBD2 (5 bases). V was cut by 4 bases and J by 4 bases, with 19 bases left in between. CDR1 is SGHRS, CDR2 YFSETQ, per germline. The CDR3 contains 16 residues. This chain's CDR3 is CASSPNPPTRPDTQYF. The CDR3 DNA is TGCGCCAGCAGCCCGAACCCCCCAACTAGACCAGATACGCAGTATTTT.

In this sample, this clonotype turned up a few times. This rearrangement joins TRBV11-1 to TRBJ2-1, with 16 bases fitting TRBD2. There are 18 residues in the CDR3. V gave up 4 bases and J gave up 4 bases; unmatched junction bases: 7. In germline, CDR1 is SGHAT, CDR2 FQDESV (reference sequence). CDR3 nucleotide sequence: TGTGCCAGCAGCTATCCCGGGACTAGCGGGGGGGATTACAATGAGCAGTTCTTC. This translates into CASSYPGTSGGDYNEQFF.

This clonotype came up many times. The chain recombines TRBV7-9 with TRBJ1-1, with D uncertain. The CDR3 loop spans 12 amino acids. Germline V gene lookup returns CDR1 SEHNR and CDR2 FQNEAQ (reference sequence). V was trimmed by 6 bases and J by 3 bases, leaving 8 bases between them. The DNA for the CDR3 is TGTGCCAGCAGACTGGCGTACACTGAAGCTTTCTTT. The encoded protein is CASRLAYTEAFF.

This clonotype showed up many times. This chain links TRBV24-1 with TRBJ2-2, with TRBD2 as a possible D gene (6 bases). The ends were cut back, 0 bases at V and 8 bases at J, with 12 bases in the middle. Germline CDR1 and CDR2: KGHDR and SFDVKD. The CDR3 spans 15 residues. The CDR3 spells CATSDLRDSQGELFF. The CDR3 nucleotides are TGTGCCACCAGTGATTTGCGGGACTCCCAGGGGGAGCTGTTTTTT.

This clonotype was seen at least ten times. The chain has TRBV6-5 and TRBJ2-3, with 8 bases identical to TRBD2. The CDR3 covers 14 residues. Germline loops: CDR1 MNHEY, CDR2 SVGAGI. V lost 4 bases and J lost 1; bases outside the gene matches: 1. The CDR3 sequence: CASSLTSGTDTQYF. For the CDR3, the DNA is TGTGCCAGCAGTTTGACTAGCGGCACAGATACGCAGTATTTT.

Ten or more counts support this clonotype. The chain combines TRBV6-5 with TRBJ2-1, with D perhaps TRBD1 (6 bases). The CDR3 sequence is 16 residues long. The V end was cut by 4 bases, the J end by 0 bases, with 13 bases between. Germline CDR1 is MNHEY and CDR2 is SVGAGI. The chain's CDR3 is CASSFMTGSSYNEQFF. CDR3 DNA sequence: TGTGCCAGCAGTTTCATGACAGGTAGCTCCTACAATGAGCAGTTCTTC.

This clonotype was seen only a few times. V gene TRBV4-1 combines with J gene TRBJ2-3, with TRBD2 identical over 7 bases. The germline gives CDR1 MGHRA, CDR2 YSYEKL. This CDR3 comprises 19 residues. Trimming removed 4 bases from V and 0 bases from J; junction bases left unmatched: 16. The CDR3 DNA sequence: TGCGCCAGCAGCCGCATATATATCCAGCGGGATAAGAGCACAGATACGCAGTATTTT. It is translated as CASSRIYIQRDKSTDTQYF.

V is TRBV20-1 and J is TRBJ2-1; possible D gene TRBD2, 5 bases. CDR1 is DFQATT, CDR2 SNEGSKA, per germline (reference sequence). The germline V and J ends were trimmed by 5 bases and 0 bases, with 14 bases remaining between them. CDR3 length: 15 amino acids. CDR3: CSARPAESSYNEQFF. The CDR3 DNA is TGCAGTGCTCGACCAGCGGAATCCTCCTACAATGAGCAGTTCTTC.

The rearrangement joins TRBV10-3 to TRBJ2-3; possibly TRBD1 for D (5 bases). The germline V and J ends were trimmed by 3 bases and 6 bases, with 10 bases remaining between them. The CDR3 totals 13 residues. Germline CDR1 and CDR2: ENHRY and SYGVKD. The CDR3: CAISEGVVDTQYF. CDR3 nucleotide sequence: TGTGCCATCAGTGAAGGGGTAGTGGATACGCAGTATTTT.

V and J are TRBV24-1 and TRBJ2-2; no definite D call. CDR1 and CDR2 from the germline V gene are KGHDR and SFDVKD. The ends were cut back, 6 bases at V and 4 bases at J, with 5 bases in the middle. CDR3 size: 12 residues. Here the CDR3 DNA reads TGTGCCACCAGTTGGGTCACCGGGGAGCTGTTTTTT. Translation: CATSWVTGELFF.

A few counts support this clonotype. This chain joins TRBV28 and TRBJ1-2, with TRBD1 as a possible D gene (5 bases). V lost 8 bases to trimming and J lost 8 bases, with 15 bases between them. The CDR3 contains 12 residues. From germline, CDR1 is MDHEN and CDR2 SYDVKM. The CDR3 here is CASLTGSEGYTF. The CDR3 DNA reads TGTGCCAGCCTTACAGGCTCTGAGGGCTACACCTTC.